Below, 3 T cell receptor beta chains from the same sample are listed, as sequenced in a study of blood T cell repertoires in COVID-19. Some clones are missing from TCRdb's copy, which holds only in-frame ones; the method was immunoSEQ multiplex PCR. This table holds roughly 100,000 clones, 90% to 95% found once. The material sequenced was peripheral blood. Source of these receptors: a human donor in a cohort sampled during active COVID-19.

The rearrangement joins TRBV5-6 to TRBJ1-3; tentatively, D is TRBD1 (5 bases). Germline V gives CDR1 SGHDT, CDR2 YYEEEE. CDR3 length: 15 amino acids. V was clipped by 1 base and J by 2 bases, with 10 bases between them. Here the CDR3 reads CASSLRDWAGNTIYF. CDR3 nucleotides: TGTGCCAGCAGCTTGAGGGACTGGGCTGGAAACACCATATATTTT.

V gene TRBV3-1 (or the pseudogene TRBV3-2) combines with J gene TRBJ2-1, with unresolved D. CDR3 length equals 11 residues. V lost 3 bases and J lost 7, with 4 bases in between. Germline-derived CDR1 and CDR2 are LGHDT and YNNKEL (reference sequence). The DNA for the CDR3 is TGTGCCAGCAGCCAGTTAAATGAGCAGTTCTTC. This encodes CASSQLNEQFF.

The J gene is TRBJ1-2, the V gene TRBV6-5; D possibly corresponds to TRBD1 (6 bases). Germline assignment: CDR1 MNHEY and CDR2 SVGAGI. The CDR3 is made up of 14 amino acids. V lost 2 bases, J lost 8 bases, and 15 bases lay in between. CDR3 amino acids: CASSYVGQGYGYTF. CDR3 DNA: TGTGCCAGCAGTTACGTAGGTCAGGGGTACGGCTACACCTTC.